Sequencing of this T cell receptor beta chain was carried out in a study of CXCR3-negative and CXCR3-positive naive CD8 T cells. Broader study findings: TRB CDR3 properties indicated TCR strength, while surface CD5 was similar across naive subsets.

In regard to this clonotype: Its antigen is still unknown.

Germline V gene data show CDR1 as SQVTM and CDR2 as ANQGSEA. The CDR3 length is 14 residues. 5' RACE that incorporated UMI labels was used to prepare the TRB cDNA libraries. TCRdb reanalyzed the 5' RACE reads and collapses them to one entry per CDR3 protein, without DNA. This sample's table reports about 23,000 distinct CDR3 sequences. The genes are TRBV29-1 and TRBJ2-7. The sequence was obtained from a human donor in good health. Some clones in this sample may be carry-over from other donors' samples. The specimen was memory CD8+ T cells from blood. CDR3: CSVEVVGVTYEQYF.